A single sample is the source of the 29 T cell receptor beta chains below, sequenced in a study of cytomegalovirus exposure and HLA in healthy donors. PCR involved 60 Vbeta and 13 Jbeta primers. Only in-frame clones appear in the TCRdb table, and some are missing; sequencing was by immunoSEQ multiplex PCR. The profile covers about 52,000 clones, with around 70% appearing a single time and 9% to 9.5% taken by the ten largest. The sequenced sample consisted of PBMCs. These receptors all come from a woman between 50 and 59 years old in good health and CMV-seronegative.

The chain recombines TRBV27 with TRBJ1-2; TRBD1 might be the D (6 bases). CDR1 MNHEY and CDR2 SMNVEV come from the germline V gene (reference sequence). V lost 6 bases and J lost 4, with 15 bases in between. The CDR3 has 14 amino acids. The CDR3 nucleotides are TGTGCCAGCAGAATTACGTCAGGGGCCTATGGCTACACCTTC. The encoded protein is CASRITSGAYGYTF.

Concerning this clone itself: Other DNA sequences from this sample encode an identical CDR3 as well. The chain couples TRBV28 to TRBJ2-2; the match to TRBD1 covers 7 bases. Germline assignment: CDR1 MDHEN and CDR2 SYDVKM. After removal of 7 bases from V and 3 bases from J, the junction contained 5 bases not matched to a gene. The CDR3 runs to 14 residues. The CDR3 DNA reads as TGTGCCAGCAACCCGCAGGGGGACACCGGGGAGCTGTTTTTT. It yields the protein CASNPQGDTGELFF.

A few counts support this clone. The chain joins TRBV6-5 to TRBJ2-3, with D perhaps matching TRBD2 (5 bases). Germline V gene data show CDR1 as MNHEY and CDR2 as SVGAGI. V was cut by 3 bases and J by 0 bases, with 10 bases left in between. This CDR3 region has 15 residues. The CDR3 sequence is CASSYNRGSTDTQYF. The CDR3 coding sequence is TGTGCCAGCAGTTATAACCGGGGAAGCACAGATACGCAGTATTTT.

This clone was detected a few times. The chain combines TRBV27 with TRBJ2-7; D possibly corresponds to TRBD1 (6 bases). The CDR3 contains 14 residues. Per germline, CDR1 MNHEY and CDR2 SMNVEV (reference sequence). The germline V and J ends were trimmed by 5 bases and 3 bases, with 14 bases remaining between them. CDR3 loop: CASSPSQGLYEQYF. As DNA, the CDR3 is TGTGCCAGCAGTCCGAGTCAGGGGCTCTACGAGCAGTACTTC.

This clone was recorded only once. The chain recombines TRBV4-1 with TRBJ2-1; 13 nucleotides line up with TRBD2. Unmatched junction bases numbered 9, after V lost 1 base and J lost 6 bases. The CDR3 has 18 residues. Germline CDR1 is MGHRA and CDR2 is YSYEKL. The CDR3 here is CASSQGGPGTSGVNEQFF. DNA for the CDR3: TGCGCCAGCAGCCAAGGAGGGCCGGGGACTAGCGGGGTCAATGAGCAGTTCTTC.

The chain is built from TRBV2 and TRBJ2-7; D ambiguous. Looked up from germline, CDR1 is SNHLY and CDR2 is FYNNEI. This CDR3 is 11 amino acids long. Trimming stripped 6 bases from V and 6 bases from J, with 9 bases between. The CDR3 protein is CASSLKSEQYF. The CDR3 coding sequence is TGTGCCAGCAGCTTAAAGAGCGAGCAGTACTTC.

This clone occurred a few times. This sequence joins TRBV10-2 and TRBJ1-1; 8 nucleotides align to TRBD1. J gave up 1 base and V 9 bases, and 13 bases lay outside the gene matches. The CDR3 extends over 16 amino acids. Germline-derived CDR1 and CDR2 are WSHSY and SAAADI. The CDR3 is CASAPNRGTGNTEAFF. CDR3 DNA: TGCGCCAGTGCCCCTAATCGTGGGACAGGGAACACTGAAGCTTTCTTT.

This clone was recorded only once. The CDR3 sequence is CASSPTGGGGQPQHF. The CDR3 region has the DNA TGTGCCAGCAGCCCCACAGGGGGCGGGGGTCAGCCCCAGCATTTT. The chain recombines TRBV9 with TRBJ1-5; TRBD1 matches at 9 bases. J gave up 6 bases and V 4 bases, and 8 bases lay outside the gene matches. The CDR3 sequence is 15 residues long. Germline V gene data show CDR1 as SGDLS and CDR2 as YYNGEE.

V gene TRBV6-5 combines with J gene TRBJ2-1; 9 bases are a match to TRBD2. This CDR3 comprises 14 residues. The V segment lost 8 bases and the J segment 8 bases; nucleotides outside the gene matches: 10. CDR1 MNHEY and CDR2 SVGAGI come from the germline V gene. The CDR3 here is CASGLSGSIHEQFF. The DNA of the CDR3 is TGTGCCAGCGGTCTTAGCGGGAGTATCCATGAGCAGTTCTTC.

Here the CDR3 reads CASRAGALYEQYF. DNA for the CDR3: TGTGCCAGCAGGGCGGGGGCTCTCTACGAGCAGTACTTC. The V gene is TRBV6-1, the J gene TRBJ2-7; D is possibly TRBD2 (7 bases). This CDR3 region has 13 residues. The germline V and J ends were trimmed by 6 bases and 3 bases, with 12 bases remaining between them. The germline V gene has CDR1 MNHNS and CDR2 SASEGT.

This chain joins TRBV19 and TRBJ2-1; 8 nucleotides line up with TRBD2. The CDR3 length is 15 residues. J lost 4 bases, V lost 1 base, and 3 bases had no gene match. Germline V gene sequence: CDR1 LNHDA, CDR2 SQIVND (reference sequence). The CDR3 coding sequence is TGTGCCAGTAGTATAGCGGGGGGGGATTACAATGAGCAGTTCTTC. It specifies CASSIAGGDYNEQFF.

The chain couples TRBV28 to TRBJ2-7, with TRBD1 identical over 8 bases. This CDR3 spans 14 amino acids. Germline V gene lookup returns CDR1 MDHEN and CDR2 SYDVKM. After removal of 2 bases from V and 2 bases from J, the junction contained 2 bases not matched to a gene. As DNA, the CDR3 is TGTGCCAGCAGTTTACAGGGGGCCACCTACGAGCAGTACTTC. This translates into CASSLQGATYEQYF. Filled out from reference TRBV28 and TRBJ2-7, the complete variable domain reads DVKVTQSSRYLVKRTGEKVFLECVQDMDHENMFWYRQDPGLGLRLIYFSYDVKMKEKGDIPEGYSVSREKKERFSLILESASTNQTSMYLCASSLQGATYEQYFGPGTRLTVT.

V usage is TRBV10-3 and J usage is TRBJ1-5; TRBD1 matches at 10 bases. Germline assignment: CDR1 ENHRY and CDR2 SYGVKD. The CDR3 spans 17 residues. The V and J ends lost 5 bases and 0 bases, in that order; junction bases with no gene match: 7. The CDR3 region is CAISPGTGVDSNQPQHF. The CDR3 region has the DNA TGTGCCATCAGTCCCGGGACAGGGGTGGATAGCAATCAGCCCCAGCATTTT.

V usage is TRBV7-3 and J usage is TRBJ1-2; 11 positions agree with TRBD1. With V trimmed by 4 bases and J by 6 bases, 4 bases remained unmatched. The germline CDR1 and CDR2 sequences are SGHTA and FQGTGA. The CDR3 runs 14 residues. This chain's CDR3 is CASSSGQGAHGYTF. DNA of the CDR3: TGTGCCAGCAGCTCCGGACAGGGGGCCCATGGCTACACCTTC.

For the CDR3, the DNA is TGTGCCAGCAGCTTAGTCAGGACGGGAGAGCAGTACTTC. Translating it yields CASSLVRTGEQYF. V gene TRBV11-2 combines with J gene TRBJ2-7, with D tentatively TRBD2 (5 bases). The V end was cut by 1 base, the J end by 7 bases, with 11 bases between. Germline V CDR1 and CDR2: SGHAT, FQNNGV. The CDR3 is 13 residues long. Full variable domain (outside the CDR3, taken from reference TRBV11-2 and TRBJ2-7): EAGVAQSPRYKIIEKRQSVAFWCNPISGHATLYWYQQILGQGPKLLIQFQNNGVVDDSQLPKDRFSAERLKGVDSTLKIQPAKLEDSAVYLCASSLVRTGEQYFGPGTRLTVT.

CDR3 sequence: CASALRDSTIEQYF. Here the CDR3 DNA reads TGTGCCAGCGCCCTCAGGGACAGTACGATCGAGCAGTACTTC. The V gene is TRBV2, the J gene TRBJ2-7, with TRBD1 matching 7 bases. The CDR3 is 14 amino acids. Germline V gene data show CDR1 as SNHLY and CDR2 as FYNNEI. With V trimmed by 8 bases and J by 6 bases, 13 bases remained unmatched.

V is TRBV27 and J is TRBJ2-7, with 10 bases identical to TRBD1. CDR1 MNHEY and CDR2 SMNVEV come from the germline V gene (reference sequence). The CDR3 runs to 15 residues. Trimming at V came to 5 bases and at J to 2 bases, leaving 6 bases not matched to a gene. The CDR3 DNA sequence: TGTGCCAGCAGTCCGAAGGGACAGGGGACCTACGAGCAGTACTTC. Its translation: CASSPKGQGTYEQYF.

With regard to this clone: Within the sample, other DNA sequences also encode this same CDR3. V gene TRBV12-5 combines with J gene TRBJ2-5; D is unresolved. CDR1 is LGHNT and CDR2 is FRNRAP in the germline V gene. Between the trimmed V and J ends, which lost 1 base and 5 bases, there was a span of 8 bases. The CDR3 is 13 residues long. CDR3 protein: CASGLGAGETQYF. The CDR3 bases are TGTGCTAGTGGTTTGGGGGCAGGTGAGACCCAGTACTTC.

The chain combines TRBV28 with TRBJ2-2; weak D call: TRBD1 (5 bases). This CDR3 is built from 20 residues. Germline lookup yields CDR1 MDHEN and CDR2 SYDVKM. V shed 2 bases and J shed 0 bases, with 22 bases lying between them. DNA for the CDR3: TGTGCCAGCAGTTTACCCCAGTCTGTGGTAGGGGCGCCGAACACCGGGGAGCTGTTTTTT. Translated, it gives CASSLPQSVVGAPNTGELFF.

CDR3 residues: CASNIQQGDGYTF. As DNA, the CDR3 is TGTGCCAGTAACATACAACAGGGGGATGGCTACACCTTC. The V call is TRBV19, the J call TRBJ1-2; 8 nucleotides line up with TRBD1. This CDR3 is 13 amino acids long. V was pared by 7 bases and J by 6 bases, with 7 bases of the junction left unmatched. CDR1 and CDR2 from the germline V gene are LNHDA and SQIVND (reference sequence).

The rearrangement uses TRBV30 and TRBJ1-5; 10 nucleotides line up with TRBD1. J gave up 6 bases and V 1 base, and 3 bases lay outside the gene matches. The CDR3 has 14 residues. The germline V gene has CDR1 GTSNPN and CDR2 SVGIG (reference sequence). CDR3 protein: CAWSAGQGVQPQHF. In DNA, the CDR3 is TGTGCCTGGAGTGCCGGACAGGGGGTTCAGCCCCAGCATTTT.

The gene calls are TRBV9 and TRBJ1-1, with 7 bases identical to TRBD1. V lost 0 bases and J lost 3; bases outside the gene matches: 2. CDR1 and CDR2 (germline): SGDLS, YYNGEE. The length of the CDR3 is 14 residues. In DNA, the CDR3 is TGTGCCAGCAGCGTAGGGCAGGGGGACACTGAAGCTTTCTTT. Amino acid sequence: CASSVGQGDTEAFF. The full variable domain, with the rest looked up from reference TRBV9 and TRBJ1-1, is DSGVTQTPKHLITATGQRVTLRCSPRSGDLSVYWYQQSLDQGLQFLIQYYNGEERAKGNILERFSAQQFPDLHSELNLSSLELGDSALYFCASSVGQGDTEAFFGQGTRLTVV.

The chain combines TRBV7-3 with TRBJ1-1, with no clear D. Germline lookup yields CDR1 SGHTA and CDR2 FQGTGA. This CDR3 region has 13 residues. The ends were cut back, 5 bases at V and 0 bases at J, with 7 bases in the middle. CDR3 in amino acids: CASSLRMNTEAFF. In nucleotides, the CDR3 is TGTGCCAGCAGCCTACGAATGAACACTGAAGCTTTCTTT.

This clone came up a few times. The rearrangement uses TRBV6-5 and TRBJ2-3; 12 bases match TRBD2. This CDR3 comprises 15 residues. Germline-derived CDR1 and CDR2 are MNHEY and SVGAGI. Trimming took 7 bases from V and 11 from J; bases not matched to a gene: 13. Here the CDR3 DNA reads TGTGCCAGCACCTCCGCGGTGACTAGCGGGAGTAGGCAGTATTTT. It is translated as CASTSAVTSGSRQYF.

This clone was seen a handful of times. The chain couples TRBV9 to TRBJ1-2; D perhaps matches TRBD1 (6 bases). V was pared by 4 bases and J by 4 bases, with 17 bases between. Germline lookup yields CDR1 SGDLS and CDR2 YYNGEE. CDR3 length equals 15 residues. As DNA, the CDR3 is TGTGCCAGCAGCCCCTCCTTGACAGGACTCTATGGCTACACCTTC. This codes for CASSPSLTGLYGYTF.

J is TRBJ2-7 and V is TRBV21-1; the D segment call TRBD2 is taken from the table without a DNA check. TRBV21-1 is labeled a pseudogene. The CDR3 is 13 residues long. As DNA, the CDR3 is TGTGCCAGCAGCAACCTAGACCACTACGAGCAGTACTTC. Translation: CASSNLDHYEQYF.

The chain combines TRBV6-5 with TRBJ2-3; the D is unclear. CDR1 and CDR2 from the germline V gene are MNHEY and SVGAGI. V lost 4 bases and J lost 2, with 10 bases in between. The CDR3 is 14 amino acids. The CDR3 loop reads CASSSGPATDTQYF. Written as DNA, the CDR3 is TGTGCCAGCAGTTCAGGCCCAGCCACAGATACGCAGTATTTT.

V gene TRBV5-1 combines with J gene TRBJ2-2, with a weak D call TRBD1 (7 bases). The CDR3 contains 18 residues. CDR1 is SGHRS and CDR2 is YFSETQ in the germline V gene. The V and J ends lost 3 bases and 1 base respectively, with 19 bases between them. The CDR3 here is CASSSTQGGSWNTGELFF. In DNA, the CDR3 is TGCGCCAGCAGCTCAACCCAGGGGGGTAGTTGGAACACCGGGGAGCTGTTTTTT.

This clone has only one observation. The rearrangement links TRBV7-8 to TRBJ2-2; TRBD1 aligns across 7 bases. CDR3 size: 16 residues. Germline-derived CDR1 and CDR2 are SGHVS and FQNEAQ. V dropped 5 bases and J dropped 6; count of bases not matched to a gene: 12. The CDR3 DNA sequence: TGTGCCAGCAGCCCCACCACCTCCACAGGGGCCGGGGAGCTGTTTTTT. Amino acids: CASSPTTSTGAGELFF.